The 2 T cell receptor beta chains reported below all come from one sample, sequenced in a study of response to subunit inactivated influenza vaccine. TCRdb reprocessed the RT-PCR reads via MiXCR and lists one record per CDR3 protein. This table holds roughly 780,000 distinct CDR3 sequences, approximately 18% found once. The sample was PBMCs from blood, taken roughly 5 days after vaccination. Every receptor here comes from a man aged 45-65 years who received an inactivated influenza vaccine.

The chain joins TRBV27 to TRBJ2-5; 10 bases fit TRBD2. The CDR3 consists of 15 residues. The ends lost 4 bases at V and 5 bases at J; junction bases unmatched: 7. Germline V gene lookup returns CDR1 MNHEY and CDR2 SMNVEV (reference sequence). The CDR3 loop reads CASSWTAGGLETQYF. The CDR3 bases are TGTGCCAGCAGTTGGACAGCGGGAGGGCTGGAGACCCAGTACTTC.

This clonotype was found a few times. This chain links TRBV3-1 with TRBJ2-7, with D perhaps matching TRBD1 (5 bases). In germline, CDR1 is LGHDT, CDR2 YNNKEL (reference sequence). V was pared by 4 bases and J by 1 base, with 11 bases between. This CDR3 is 14 amino acids long. The CDR3 region is CASSLHRQSYEQYF. CDR3 nucleotides: TGTGCCAGCAGCCTCCACCGACAGTCCTACGAGCAGTACTTC.